This entry lists 32 T cell receptor beta chains sequenced from one sample in a study of blood T cell repertoires in COVID-19. Sequencing was performed with immunoSEQ multiplex PCR; in TCRdb, only in-frame clones are kept and a portion is missing. The sample lists 70,000 to 90,000 clones, about nine tenths occurring once. The sequenced sample was peripheral blood. The receptors stem from a human donor in a cohort sampled during active COVID-19.

This clone was recorded a few times. The V gene is TRBV18, the J gene TRBJ1-4; a weak D match, TRBD1 (6 bases). Germline CDR1 reads KGHSH; CDR2 reads LQKENI. The CDR3 is 14 amino acids. Trimming cost V 6 bases and J 7 bases, with 15 bases left between them. The CDR3 loop reads CASSPGAFGEKLFF. DNA of the CDR3: TGTGCCAGCTCGCCAGGGGCGTTCGGTGAAAAACTGTTTTTT.

The chain combines TRBV9 with TRBJ1-1; D unclear. The V end lost 3 bases, the J end lost 4 bases, and 13 bases lay between the germline ends. Germline values: CDR1 SGDLS, CDR2 YYNGEE. The CDR3 loop spans 14 amino acids. The DNA of the CDR3 is TGTGCCAGCAGCGCAGAGGCGGAAGGCACTGAAGCTTTCTTT. It translates to CASSAEAEGTEAFF.

The chain joins TRBV5-1 to TRBJ2-3; D is perhaps TRBD2 (5 bases). The CDR3 runs to 14 residues. Germline CDR1 and CDR2: SGHRS and YFSETQ. Trimming stripped 2 bases from V and 2 bases from J, with 9 bases between. In DNA, the CDR3 is TGCGCCAGCAGCTTCAGGACTGCCACAGATACGCAGTATTTT. Protein product: CASSFRTATDTQYF.

The V gene is TRBV6-5, the J gene TRBJ2-3; D is undetermined. V was clipped by 7 bases and J by 3 bases, with 11 bases between them. Germline V gene lookup returns CDR1 MNHEY and CDR2 SVGAGI. The CDR3 runs to 13 residues. CDR3 residues: CASKSPRTDTQYF. The CDR3 nucleotides are TGTGCCAGCAAGTCCCCCCGGACAGATACGCAGTATTTT.

The chain carries TRBV27 and TRBJ2-1; 8 nucleotides line up with TRBD2. This CDR3 has 14 amino acids. The germline V gene has CDR1 MNHEY and CDR2 SMNVEV (reference sequence). Unmatched junction bases numbered 4, after V lost 5 bases and J lost 4 bases. The DNA of the CDR3 is TGTGCCAGCAGTCGGGGGGGACTATACAATGAGCAGTTCTTC. Translated: CASSRGGLYNEQFF.

CDR3 region: CASSSTGGTTNEKLFF. The CDR3 DNA follows: TGTGCCAGCAGCTCGACAGGGGGCACGACTAATGAAAAACTGTTTTTT. J is TRBJ1-4 and V is TRBV5-4; 10 bases agree with TRBD1. The V segment lost 3 bases and the J segment 2 bases; nucleotides outside the gene matches: 4. From germline, CDR1 is SGHNT and CDR2 YYREEE (reference sequence). The CDR3 has 16 amino acids.

This sequence joins TRBV7-9 and TRBJ1-1, with D possibly being TRBD1 (5 bases). The germline CDR1 and CDR2 sequences are SEHNR and FQNEAQ (reference sequence). This CDR3 has 15 amino acids. With 7 bases removed from V and 0 bases from J, the gap between germline ends came to 15 bases. CDR3 nucleotide sequence: TGTGCCAGCACCCCCTCGGGGGGGGTGAACACTGAAGCTTTCTTT. Protein: CASTPSGGVNTEAFF.

In its sample, this clone was seen once. Compared with germline, one end of the junction differs, possibly owing to a read error. The genes are TRBV5-1 and TRBJ2-7; D is perhaps TRBD2 (6 bases). Looked up from germline, CDR1 is SGHRS and CDR2 is YFSETQ. The CDR3 contains 15 residues. Here the CDR3 DNA reads TGCGCCAGCAGATTGGTGGTGGCGGGATTCTACGAGCAGTACTTC. Translated, it gives CASRLVVAGFYEQYF.

The rearrangement joins TRBV10-3 to TRBJ1-6, with 8 bases matching TRBD1. V gave up 7 bases and J gave up 9 bases; unmatched junction bases: 8. Germline V lookup: CDR1 ENHRY, CDR2 SYGVKD. There are 14 residues in the CDR3. The CDR3 region has the DNA TGTGCCATCAAAACTGACACAGGGGGTTCACCCCTCCACTTT. Amino acids: CAIKTDTGGSPLHF.

The rearrangement joins TRBV19 to TRBJ2-5; possibly TRBD2 for D (6 bases). Germline V gene lookup returns CDR1 LNHDA and CDR2 SQIVND (reference sequence). The CDR3 contains 13 residues. Trimming removed 6 bases from V and 5 bases from J, with 13 bases in between. CDR3: CASSPGGWETQYF. The CDR3, as DNA: TGTGCCAGTAGCCCCGGGGGTTGGGAGACCCAGTACTTC.

The chain links TRBV15 to TRBJ2-5; 8 bases line up with TRBD1. The CDR3 contains 13 residues. V dropped 4 bases and J dropped 5; count of bases not matched to a gene: 3. Germline V gene sequence: CDR1 LNHNV, CDR2 YYDKDF (reference sequence). The CDR3 protein is CATSTRQGETQYF. The CDR3 coding sequence is TGTGCCACCAGCACCCGACAGGGGGAGACCCAGTACTTC.

V is TRBV28 and J is TRBJ1-3; D gene unclear. Germline V CDR1 and CDR2: MDHEN, SYDVKM. The CDR3 extends over 16 amino acids. The germline V and J ends were trimmed by 7 bases and 5 bases, with 21 bases remaining between them. The CDR3 region is CASNSGSAGERNTIYF. The CDR3 coding sequence is TGTGCCAGCAATTCCGGGTCTGCCGGGGAGAGAAACACCATATATTTT. Filled out from reference TRBV28 and TRBJ1-3, the complete variable domain reads DVKVTQSSRYLVKRTGEKVFLECVQDMDHENMFWYRQDPGLGLRLIYFSYDVKMKEKGDIPEGYSVSREKKERFSLILESASTNQTSMYLCASNSGSAGERNTIYFGEGSWLTVV.

This chain uses TRBV11-2 with TRBJ2-3; 9 bases align to TRBD1. This CDR3 has 15 residues. V trimming: 4 bases; J trimming: 6 bases; junction bases outside the gene matches: 8. Germline CDR1 is SGHAT and CDR2 is FQNNGV. The CDR3 here is CASSSPGQGGDTQYF. The CDR3 nucleotides read TGTGCCAGCAGCTCGCCGGGACAGGGTGGGGATACGCAGTATTTT.

This sequence joins TRBV14 and TRBJ2-7, with 11 bases identical to TRBD1. CDR3 length equals 15 residues. The V and J ends lost 2 bases and 4 bases, in that order; junction bases with no gene match: 4. Germline V gene lookup returns CDR1 SGHDN and CDR2 FVKESK. The CDR3 DNA sequence: TGTGCCAGCAGCCAAAGCGGACAGGGGGCTTACGAGCAGTACTTC. Amino acids: CASSQSGQGAYEQYF. The full variable domain, completed using reference TRBV14 and TRBJ2-7, is EAGVTQFPSHSVIEKGQTVTLRCDPISGHDNLYWYRRVMGKEIKFLLHFVKESKQDESGMPNNRFLAERTGGTYSTLKVQPAELEDSGVYFCASSQSGQGAYEQYFGPGTRLTVT.

The genes are TRBV5-6 and TRBJ2-5, with a tentative D call TRBD2 (6 bases). Between the trimmed V and J ends, which lost 3 bases and 0 bases, there was a span of 15 bases. Germline loops: CDR1 SGHDT, CDR2 YYEEEE. CDR3 length equals 16 residues. CDR3 protein: CASSSQGAGNQETQYF. In nucleotides, the CDR3 is TGTGCCAGCAGCTCCCAAGGGGCGGGGAACCAAGAGACCCAGTACTTC.

Here the CDR3 DNA reads TGCGCCAGCAGCTTGGGCCCCACAACGAACACCGGGGAGCTGTTTTTT. This sequence encodes CASSLGPTTNTGELFF. V gene TRBV5-1 combines with J gene TRBJ2-2; D unresolved. The CDR3 loop spans 16 amino acids. V shed 0 bases and J shed 0 bases, with 9 bases lying between them. Germline CDR1 reads SGHRS; CDR2 reads YFSETQ.

This clone was seen once. CDR3 bases: TGTGCCAGCAGCCAGGACAGGAGAGACTACGAGCAGTACTTC. Translating it yields CASSQDRRDYEQYF. The rearrangement links TRBV27 to TRBJ2-7; 7 nucleotides agree with TRBD1. There are 14 residues in the CDR3. The germline V gene has CDR1 MNHEY and CDR2 SMNVEV (reference sequence). J lost 3 bases, V lost 6 bases, and 8 bases had no gene match.

This rearrangement joins TRBV28 to TRBJ1-2; 8 positions agree with TRBD1. With V trimmed by 5 bases and J by 6 bases, 5 bases remained unmatched. CDR1 and CDR2 from the germline V gene are MDHEN and SYDVKM. This CDR3 has 13 amino acids. DNA of the CDR3: TGTGCCAGCAGTCCAGGGGGCGTCGATGGCTACACCTTC. Translation gives CASSPGGVDGYTF.

The chain employs TRBV19 and TRBJ1-6, with D possibly being TRBD1 (6 bases). Looked up from germline, CDR1 is LNHDA and CDR2 is SQIVND (reference sequence). The CDR3 loop spans 15 amino acids. The V and J ends lost 6 bases and 8 bases respectively, with 17 bases between them. The DNA of the CDR3 is TGTGCCAGTAGAAGGACCCGACAGGTGGATTCACCCCTCCACTTT. Protein product: CASRRTRQVDSPLHF.

The chain combines TRBV15 with TRBJ2-5; TRBD2 agrees at 8 bases. Germline loops: CDR1 LNHNV, CDR2 YYDKDF (reference sequence). The CDR3 is made up of 16 amino acids. The J segment lost 5 bases and the V segment lost 1 base, leaving 9 bases of the junction unmatched. The CDR3 reads CATSRAGLALEETQYF. The CDR3 DNA sequence: TGTGCCACCAGCAGAGCCGGACTAGCTTTGGAGGAGACCCAGTACTTC. Full variable domain (missing parts from reference TRBV15 and TRBJ2-5): DAMVIQNPRYQVTQFGKPVTLSCSQTLNHNVMYWYQQKSSQAPKLLFHYYDKDFNNEADTPDNFQSRRPNTSFCFLDIRSPGLGDTAMYLCATSRAGLALEETQYFGPGTRLLVL.

The V call is TRBV10-3, the J call TRBJ1-2; TRBD1 might be the D (6 bases). V lost 6 bases and J 0 bases, leaving 17 bases between the germline ends. CDR3 length equals 16 residues. CDR1 and CDR2 (germline): ENHRY, SYGVKD. CDR3 region: CAIRSPRDTSNYGYTF. In DNA form, the CDR3 reads TGTGCCATCAGGTCGCCGAGGGACACCTCTAACTATGGCTACACCTTC.

The CDR3 here is CASSLGSGRETQYF. CDR3 nucleotide sequence: TGTGCCAGCAGCTTAGGTTCCGGGAGGGAGACCCAGTACTTC. The V gene is TRBV11-2, the J gene TRBJ2-5, with 7 positions matching TRBD2. The germline V gene has CDR1 SGHAT and CDR2 FQNNGV. The CDR3 is 14 residues long. The ends lost 1 base at V and 5 bases at J; junction bases unmatched: 4.

This rearrangement joins TRBV5-5 to TRBJ2-2; a possible D gene is TRBD2 (5 bases). The CDR3 covers 15 residues. With 3 bases removed from V and 0 bases from J, the gap between germline ends came to 9 bases. Germline V lookup: CDR1 SGHKS, CDR2 YYEKEE (reference sequence). CDR3 sequence reads: CASSSGLTNTGELFF. CDR3 nucleotides: TGTGCCAGCAGCTCCGGACTCACGAACACCGGGGAGCTGTTTTTT.

The chain carries TRBV4-2 and TRBJ2-7; no clear D gene. The germline CDR1 and CDR2 sequences are LGHNA and YNFKEQ. The CDR3 runs 14 residues. Trimming removed 0 bases at V and 1 base at J, with 7 bases between. The CDR3 DNA sequence: TGTGCCAGCAGCCAAGACATGGCTTCCTACGAGCAGTACTTC. It is translated as CASSQDMASYEQYF.

This chain links TRBV6-2 or TRBV6-3 with TRBJ1-1; D may be TRBD1 (6 bases). The germline gives CDR1 MNHEY, CDR2 SVGEGT. Trimming shortened V by 5 bases and J by 8 bases, and 12 bases separated the two germline ends. The CDR3 spans 12 residues. The CDR3 DNA reads as TGTGCCAGCAGTGGGTTCGGACAGGAAGCTTTCTTT. It is translated as CASSGFGQEAFF.

The J gene is TRBJ2-1, the V gene TRBV15; D is perhaps TRBD2 (6 bases). V shed 3 bases and J shed 0 bases, with 12 bases lying between them. CDR3 length: 16 residues. Germline CDR1 LNHNV, CDR2 YYDKDF (reference sequence). CDR3 amino acids: CATSREGAGSYNEQFF. CDR3 DNA sequence: TGTGCCACCAGCAGGGAGGGAGCAGGCTCCTACAATGAGCAGTTCTTC.

The chain employs TRBV3-1 (or the pseudogene TRBV3-2) and TRBJ2-5; D uncertain. Germline CDR1 and CDR2: LGHDT and YNNKEL (reference sequence). Trimming cost V 4 bases and J 5 bases, with 8 bases left between them. The CDR3 length is 12 residues. The chain's CDR3 is CASSLSRETQYF. The CDR3, as DNA: TGTGCCAGCAGCCTGAGTCGGGAGACCCAGTACTTC.

This clone turned up a few times. The chain is built from TRBV5-1 and TRBJ1-1, with no clear D. Germline V gene sequence: CDR1 SGHRS, CDR2 YFSETQ. The CDR3 covers 11 residues. V gave up 5 bases and J gave up 6 bases, with 8 bases separating them. CDR3 nucleotides: TGCGCCAGCAGGAGCGTAGCTGAAGCTTTCTTT. Residues: CASRSVAEAFF.

V is TRBV28 and J is TRBJ1-2; tentatively, D is TRBD1 (6 bases). CDR1 and CDR2 from the germline V gene are MDHEN and SYDVKM. The V and J ends lost 2 bases and 4 bases respectively, with 8 bases between them. The CDR3 length is 13 residues. The CDR3 sequence is CASSLGQFYGYTF. CDR3 nucleotides: TGTGCCAGCAGTTTAGGACAGTTCTATGGCTACACCTTC.

This chain links TRBV28 with TRBJ1-5, with a weak D call TRBD1 (6 bases). From germline, CDR1 is MDHEN and CDR2 SYDVKM. Deletions cut 3 bases from V and 10 bases from J, with 19 bases between. CDR3 length: 15 residues. CDR3 DNA: TGTGCCAGCAGTTTTGGACAGCCGAGATCAAGCCCCCAGCATTTT. It yields the protein CASSFGQPRSSPQHF.

This clone was counted a single time. The chain recombines TRBV3-1 (or the pseudogene TRBV3-2) with TRBJ1-1; 7 bases match TRBD1. Germline V CDR1 and CDR2: LGHDT, YNNKEL (reference sequence). CDR3 length equals 13 residues. The trim removed 4 bases at V and 3 bases at J, leaving 2 bases unmatched. The CDR3 region has the DNA TGTGCCAGCAGCCGTGGACAGGACACTGAAGCTTTCTTT. Translation: CASSRGQDTEAFF.

This clone has more than one count but fewer than ten. This chain joins TRBV5-5 and TRBJ2-5; 9 nucleotides agree with TRBD2. The CDR3 has 15 residues. V was clipped by 1 base and J by 4 bases; unmatched bases: 5. Germline CDR1 and CDR2: SGHKS and YYEKEE (reference sequence). CDR3 residues: CASSLNSGGAETQYF. CDR3 bases: TGTGCCAGCAGCTTGAATAGCGGGGGTGCAGAGACCCAGTACTTC.